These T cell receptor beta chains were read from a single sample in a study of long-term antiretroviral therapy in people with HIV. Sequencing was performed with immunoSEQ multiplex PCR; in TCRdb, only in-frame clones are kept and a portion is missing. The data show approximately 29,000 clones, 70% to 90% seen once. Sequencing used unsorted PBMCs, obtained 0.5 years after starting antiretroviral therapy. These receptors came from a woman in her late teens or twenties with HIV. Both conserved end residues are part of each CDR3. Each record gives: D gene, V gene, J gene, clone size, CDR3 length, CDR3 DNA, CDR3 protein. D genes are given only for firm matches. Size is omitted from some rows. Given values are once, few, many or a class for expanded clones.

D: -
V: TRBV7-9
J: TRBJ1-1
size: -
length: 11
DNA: TGTGCCAGCAGCTCTATGATTGAAGCTTTCTTT
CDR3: CASSSMIEAFF

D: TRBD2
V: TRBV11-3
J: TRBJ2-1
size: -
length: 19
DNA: TGTGCCAGCAGCTCGACTAGCGGAGCTCCTTATCGCCCATACAATGAGCAGTTCTTC
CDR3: CASSSTSGAPYRPYNEQFF

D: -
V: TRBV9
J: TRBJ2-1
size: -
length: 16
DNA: TGTGCCAGCAGCGTAGAGGTGGACGTGAGATACAATGAGCAGTTCTTC
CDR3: CASSVEVDVRYNEQFF

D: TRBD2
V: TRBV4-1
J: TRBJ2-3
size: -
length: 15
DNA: TGCGCCAGCAGCCAAAAGCGGGGAAGCACAGATACGCAGTATTTT
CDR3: CASSQKRGSTDTQYF

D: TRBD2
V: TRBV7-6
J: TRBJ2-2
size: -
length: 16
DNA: TGTGCCAGCAGCCCCCTATCTAGCGGAACGGTCGGGGAGCTGTTTTTT
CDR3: CASSPLSSGTVGELFF

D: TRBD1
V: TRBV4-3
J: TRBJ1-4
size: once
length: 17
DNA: TGCGCCAGCAGCCAAGATACCAGGGGGCTCTACAATGAAAAACTGTTTTTT
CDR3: CASSQDTRGLYNEKLFF

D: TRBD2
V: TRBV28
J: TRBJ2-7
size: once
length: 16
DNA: TGTGCCAGCAGTCCCCGACTAGCGGGAGTAACCTACGAGCAGTACTTC
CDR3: CASSPRLAGVTYEQYF

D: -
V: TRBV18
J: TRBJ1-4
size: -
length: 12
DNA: TGTGCCAGCTCCCCTGGTTGGGAAAAACTGTTTTTT
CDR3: CASSPGWEKLFF

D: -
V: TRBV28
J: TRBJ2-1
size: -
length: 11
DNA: TGTGCCAGCAGTTTTAGTGATGAGCAGTTCTTC
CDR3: CASSFSDEQFF

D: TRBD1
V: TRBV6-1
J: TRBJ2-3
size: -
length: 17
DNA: TGTGCCAGCAGTGAAGCCTTTGGGACAGGGCCCACAGATACGCAGTATTTT
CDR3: CASSEAFGTGPTDTQYF

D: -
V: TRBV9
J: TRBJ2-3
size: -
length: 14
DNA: TGTGCCAGCAGCGTAGCGGACGGCACAGATACGCAGTATTTT
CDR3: CASSVADGTDTQYF

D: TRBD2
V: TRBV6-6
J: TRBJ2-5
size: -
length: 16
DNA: TGTGCCAGCAGAACCGGGACTAGCGGGAGGAGGGAGACCCAGTACTTC
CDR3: CASRTGTSGRRETQYF

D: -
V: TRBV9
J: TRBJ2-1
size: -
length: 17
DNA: TGTGCCAGCAGCTCCACTGTTGGGTCAAGCTCCTACAATGAGCAGTTCTTC
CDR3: CASSSTVGSSSYNEQFF

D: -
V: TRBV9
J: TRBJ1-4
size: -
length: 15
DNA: TGTGCCAGCAGCGCAGGGGTAGCGGGAGACGAAAAACTGTTTTTT
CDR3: CASSAGVAGDEKLFF

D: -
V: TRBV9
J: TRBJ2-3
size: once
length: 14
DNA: TGTGCCAGCAGCCCCTCGGACCTCACAGATACGCAGTATTTT
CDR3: CASSPSDLTDTQYF

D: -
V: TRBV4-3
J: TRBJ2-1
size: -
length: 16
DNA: TGCGCCAGCAGCAAAGGGTACGGGAGTGACTACAATGAGCAGTTCTTC
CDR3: CASSKGYGSDYNEQFF

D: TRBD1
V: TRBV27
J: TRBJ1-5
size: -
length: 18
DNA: TGTGCCAGCAGTCCTTCGGGACGGGGACAGGGAGGGAATCAGCCCCAGCATTTT
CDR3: CASSPSGRGQGGNQPQHF

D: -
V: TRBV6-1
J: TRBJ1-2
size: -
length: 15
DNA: TGTGCCAGCAGTGAATCCGGTAGCATTAACTATGGCTACACCTTC
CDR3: CASSESGSINYGYTF

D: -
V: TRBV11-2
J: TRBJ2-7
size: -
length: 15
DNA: TGTGCCAGCAGCTTAACTCTCCGAAGCTCCTACGAGCAGTACTTC
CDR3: CASSLTLRSSYEQYF

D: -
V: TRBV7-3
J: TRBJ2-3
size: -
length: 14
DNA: TGTGCCAGCAGCTCTAGGCTTAGCACAGATACGCAGTATTTT
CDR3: CASSSRLSTDTQYF

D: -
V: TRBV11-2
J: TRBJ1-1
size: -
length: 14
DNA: TGTGCCAGCAGCTTACAAAGGGATAGGTCTGAAGCTTTCTTT
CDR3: CASSLQRDRSEAFF

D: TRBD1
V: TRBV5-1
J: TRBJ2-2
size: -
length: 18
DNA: TGCGCCAGCAGCCGTTGGCAAGGTAGCAGGGGGCAGGACGGGGAGCTGTTTTTT
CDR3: CASSRWQGSRGQDGELFF

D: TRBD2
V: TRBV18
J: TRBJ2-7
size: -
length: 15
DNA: TGTGCCAGCTCACCACCTGGGGGAGGGTCCTACGAGCAGTACTTC
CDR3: CASSPPGGGSYEQYF

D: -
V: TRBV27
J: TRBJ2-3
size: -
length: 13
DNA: TGTGCCAGCAGTTCCTTCGGGACAGATACGCAGTATTTT
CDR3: CASSSFGTDTQYF

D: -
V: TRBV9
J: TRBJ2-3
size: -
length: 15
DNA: TGTGCCAGCAGCGTAGAAAGCGGTTCCACAGATACGCAGTATTTT
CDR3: CASSVESGSTDTQYF

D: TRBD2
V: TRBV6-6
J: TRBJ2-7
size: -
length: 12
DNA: TGTGCCAGCGGGCTAGCGGGCTACGAGCAGTACTTC
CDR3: CASGLAGYEQYF

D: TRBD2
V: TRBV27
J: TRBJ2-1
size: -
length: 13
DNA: TGTGCCAGCACAGCTAGCGGGAGCAATGAGCAGTTCTTC
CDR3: CASTASGSNEQFF

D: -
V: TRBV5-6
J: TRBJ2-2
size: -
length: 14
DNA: TGTGCCAGCAGCCTTGGACTTAACACCGGGGAGCTGTTTTTT
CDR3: CASSLGLNTGELFF

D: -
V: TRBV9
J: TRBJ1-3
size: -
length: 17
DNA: TGTGCCAGCAGCGTAAACCTTGGGGGCCGAGGAGGAAACACCATATATTTT
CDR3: CASSVNLGGRGGNTIYF

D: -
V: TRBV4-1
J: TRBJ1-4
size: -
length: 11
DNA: TGCGCCAGCAGTCTATATGAAAAACTGTTTTTT
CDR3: CASSLYEKLFF

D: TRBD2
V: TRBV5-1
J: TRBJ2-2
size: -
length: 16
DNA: TGCGCCAGCAGCCTAACCGGGACTAGCGGGACCGGGGAGCTGTTTTTT
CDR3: CASSLTGTSGTGELFF

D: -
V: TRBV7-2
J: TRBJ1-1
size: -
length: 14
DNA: TGTGCCAGCAGCTTATACAGCGGCCCACGGGGGGATTTCTTT
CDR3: CASSLYSGPRGDFF

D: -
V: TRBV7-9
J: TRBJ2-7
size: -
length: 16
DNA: TGTGCCAGCAGCGCCCTGACAGGACCCAACGACTACGAGCAGTACTTC
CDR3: CASSALTGPNDYEQYF

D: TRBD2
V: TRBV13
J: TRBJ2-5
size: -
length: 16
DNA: TGTGCCAGCAGCCCTAGGACTAGCGGGAGTGTGGAGACCCAGTACTTC
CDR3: CASSPRTSGSVETQYF

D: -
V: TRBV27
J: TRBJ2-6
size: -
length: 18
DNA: TGTGCCAGCAGTTTATCGCTATTAAGGGTCTCTGGGGCCAACGTCCTGACTTTC
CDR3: CASSLSLLRVSGANVLTF

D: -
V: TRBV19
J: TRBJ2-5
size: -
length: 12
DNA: TGTGCCAGCACAGGGTTTTCTGAGACCCAGTACTTC
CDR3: CASTGFSETQYF

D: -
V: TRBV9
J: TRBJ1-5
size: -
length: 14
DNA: TGTGCCAGCAGCACTTGGGCCGAGGGTCAGCCCCAGCATTTT
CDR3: CASSTWAEGQPQHF

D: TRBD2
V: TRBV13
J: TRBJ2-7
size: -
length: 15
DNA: TGTGCCAGCAGCTTCTTACTAGCGGGGGCTCGCGAGCAGTACTTC
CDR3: CASSFLLAGAREQYF

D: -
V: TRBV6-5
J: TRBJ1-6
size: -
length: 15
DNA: TGTGCCAGCAGTTCTATCGGACAGAACAATTCACCCCTCCACTTT
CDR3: CASSSIGQNNSPLHF

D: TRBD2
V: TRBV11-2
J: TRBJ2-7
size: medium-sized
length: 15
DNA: TGTGCCAGCAGCTTAGGGGCTAGCGGGAGGAATGAGCAGTACTTC
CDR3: CASSLGASGRNEQYF

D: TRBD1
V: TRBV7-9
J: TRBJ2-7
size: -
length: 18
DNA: TGTGCCAGCAGCTCGTCTAGAGGGGACAGGGGGATCTCCTACGAGCAGTACTTC
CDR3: CASSSSRGDRGISYEQYF